The rows below give T cell receptor beta chains drawn from one sample of a study of blood T cell repertoires in COVID-19. Sequencing was performed with immunoSEQ multiplex PCR; in TCRdb, only in-frame clones are kept and a portion is missing. The table records about 180,000 clones, roughly 80% of them present only once. The sequencing input was peripheral blood. Receptor source: a human donor in a cohort sampled during active COVID-19. CDR3s include the opening cysteine and the closing phenylalanine or tryptophan. A D gene is named only where the DNA matches it firmly. A row's size may be missing; if present it is once, few, many or a size class.

clone size,D gene,J gene,V gene,CDR3 DNA,CDR3 protein
-,-,TRBJ1-4,TRBV7-2,TGTGCCAGCAGCATACTTGAGGGGAGGGGGGATGAAAAACTGTTTTTT,CASSILEGRGDEKLFF
once,-,TRBJ1-1,TRBV3-1/TRBV3-2,TGTGCCAGCAGCCAAGAGTCCCTATTGAACACTGAAGCTTTCTTT,CASSQESLLNTEAFF
-,TRBD2,TRBJ2-3,TRBV5-4,TGTGCCAGCAGCTTGCGGGGGGGAACAGATACGCAGTATTTT,CASSLRGGTDTQYF
-,-,TRBJ2-3,TRBV4-2,TGTGCCAGCAGCCAAGCGGGGGGCCCCACAGATACGCAGTATTTT,CASSQAGGPTDTQYF
-,-,TRBJ1-2,TRBV3-1/TRBV3-2,TGTGCCAGCAGCCAAGATGGGGGGGCATCTAACTATGGCTACACCTTC,CASSQDGGASNYGYTF
-,-,TRBJ1-6,TRBV10-3,TGTGCCACACAATCCCAGGGGTCCTCCTATAATTCACCCCTCCACTTT,CATQSQGSSYNSPLHF
-,-,TRBJ1-1,TRBV6-5,TGTGACGTCGTGGACAGAGCGAACACTGAAGCTTTCTTT,CDVVDRANTEAFF
-,-,TRBJ2-7,TRBV2,TGTGCCAGCAGTGAAGCGGCGATGCGGGAGCAGTACTTC,CASSEAAMREQYF
few,TRBD1,TRBJ1-1,TRBV6-5,TGTGCCAGCAGTCCCGGGACAGGGCTAGCTTTCTTT,CASSPGTGLAFF
-,TRBD2,TRBJ2-1,TRBV7-9,TGTGCCAGCAGCACACCAGGACTAGCGGGGGGGCGTGAGCAGTTCTTC,CASSTPGLAGGREQFF
few,TRBD1,TRBJ1-2,TRBV19,TGTGCCAGTAGCTCGCTCGACAGGGTCGGAGGCTACACCTTC,CASSSLDRVGGYTF
once,TRBD1,TRBJ2-5,TRBV7-9,TGTGCCAGCAGCTTAGTCGGGACAGCCCAAGAGACCCAGTACTTC,CASSLVGTAQETQYF
-,TRBD1,TRBJ1-1,TRBV4-1,TGCGCCAGCAGCCAAGGGGGACAGGGTTGGGTGGGGACTGAAGCTTTCTTT,CASSQGGQGWVGTEAFF
-,-,TRBJ1-1,TRBV11-2,TGTGCCAGCAGCCTGACAGTCACTGAAGCTTTCTTT,CASSLTVTEAFF
-,-,TRBJ1-2,TRBV19,TGTGCCAGTACCCCGCGGACAGCAGAAGACTATGGCTACACCTTC,CASTPRTAEDYGYTF
-,TRBD1,TRBJ1-1,TRBV13,TGTGCCAGCAGCTCAACCGGGACAGGGGTAACTGAAGCTTTCTTT,CASSSTGTGVTEAFF
few,TRBD1,TRBJ1-6,TRBV19,TGTGCCAGTAGTATAGCAGGGGGCAATTCACCCCTCCACTTT,CASSIAGGNSPLHF
-,-,TRBJ2-1,TRBV7-9,TGTGCCAGCAGCTTGCGACAGGGAGGCTCCTACAATGAGCAGTTCTTC,CASSLRQGGSYNEQFF
-,TRBD1,TRBJ1-4,TRBV5-1,TGCGCCAGCTCGAGACAGGGAAATGAAAAACTGTTTTTT,CASSRQGNEKLFF
-,-,TRBJ1-1,TRBV5-1,TGCGCCAGCAGCTTGGCCGGTCAGGCTCGGGGAGCTTTCTTT,CASSLAGQARGAFF
-,TRBD1,TRBJ1-1,TRBV25-1,TGTGCCAGCAGTCCGATGGACAGGGGGAACACTGAAGCTTTCTTT,CASSPMDRGNTEAFF
once,-,TRBJ2-7,TRBV6-6,TGTGCCAGCAGCCTTACCGGCAGGGACTACGAGCAGTACTTC,CASSLTGRDYEQYF
-,-,TRBJ2-7,TRBV20-1,TGCAGTGCCAGGGGCCCCTACGAGCAGTACTTC,CSARGPYEQYF
-,TRBD1,TRBJ1-1,TRBV18,TGTGCCAGCTCACGGCAGGGGGTCCGGGACACTGAAGCTTTCTTT,CASSRQGVRDTEAFF
-,TRBD1,TRBJ1-4,TRBV5-6,TGTGCCAGCAGCTTGGACCCGGCCCGGACAGGGAGGCGTGAAAAACTGTTTTTT,CASSLDPARTGRREKLFF
-,-,TRBJ2-7,TRBV9,TGTGCCAGCAGCGGAGACAGCTACGAGCAGTACTTC,CASSGDSYEQYF
-,-,TRBJ1-3,TRBV19,TGTGCCAGTAGTATTGCGGGAAACACCATATATTTT,CASSIAGNTIYF
once,-,TRBJ2-7,TRBV28,TGTGCCAGCAGTAAGCCGTCCACCTACGAGCAGTACTTC,CASSKPSTYEQYF
-,-,TRBJ2-1,TRBV9,TGTGCCAGCACCCTCGGGGGAAGACCCTACAATGAGCAGTTCTTC,CASTLGGRPYNEQFF
-,TRBD1,TRBJ1-3,TRBV6-5,TGTGCCAGCAGCTACAGGGGCCTCTCTGGAAACACCATATATTTT,CASSYRGLSGNTIYF
few,TRBD1,TRBJ2-2,TRBV11-3,TGTGCCAGCAGATCGGACAGGGACACCGGGGAGCTGTTTTTT,CASRSDRDTGELFF
-,-,TRBJ1-1,TRBV10-2,TGCGCCAGCAGTCCGGGGGCTGAAGCTTTCTTT,CASSPGAEAFF
-,TRBD1,TRBJ1-5,TRBV19,TGTGCCAGTAGTCCGGACAGGGAAGGCGTTCAGCCCCAGCATTTT,CASSPDREGVQPQHF
-,TRBD2,TRBJ2-7,TRBV29-1,TGCAGCGTTGCAGCGGGGGGTTCTTTCGAGCAGTACTTC,CSVAAGGSFEQYF
few,-,TRBJ1-1,TRBV23-1,TGCGCCAGCAGTCAATCTGAGACAGGTCCGAACACTGAAGCTTTCTTT,CASSQSETGPNTEAFF
-,-,TRBJ2-7,TRBV7-9,TGTGCCAGCAGCAAAACTAGGGAGCAGTACTTC,CASSKTREQYF
-,TRBD1,TRBJ1-1,TRBV3-1/TRBV3-2,TGTGCCAGCAGTCCCCATTCGACAGGGGTGGCTTTCTTT,CASSPHSTGVAFF
-,-,TRBJ1-5,TRBV11-2,TGTGCCAGCAGCTTAGGCGGGTCTAATCAGCCCCAGCATTTT,CASSLGGSNQPQHF
-,-,TRBJ2-3,TRBV19,TGTGCCAGTAGTAGGGGCAGGGTAGTGAGTCACGAGGGCACAGATACGCAGTATTTT,CASSRGRVVSHEGTDTQYF
-,TRBD1,TRBJ1-5,TRBV5-8,TGTGCCAGCAGCTGGGGGGACAGGGGGATGCCCCATCAGCCCCAGCATTTT,CASSWGDRGMPHQPQHF
-,TRBD1,TRBJ1-2,TRBV19,TGTGCCAGTACTCCCGGGACAGTCTATGGCTACACCTTC,CASTPGTVYGYTF
-,-,TRBJ2-3,TRBV7-6,TGTGCCAGCAGCTCCTCATTCGCGGGGGCCCGCACAGATACGCAGTATTTT,CASSSSFAGARTDTQYF
-,TRBD1,TRBJ1-1,TRBV4-1,TGCGCCAGCAGCCAGCCGGGACAGGGCCGGAACACTGAAGCTTTCTTT,CASSQPGQGRNTEAFF
-,-,TRBJ1-1,TRBV11-2,TGTGCCAGCAGCGCAAGAGGGGGTCTGAACACTGAAGCTTTCTTT,CASSARGGLNTEAFF
once,TRBD1,TRBJ2-7,TRBV5-1,TGCGCCAGCAGCCCCTGGGACAGGGGGTCCTACGAGCAGTACTTC,CASSPWDRGSYEQYF
-,-,TRBJ2-7,TRBV5-6,TGTGCCAGCAGCTTAGGAGACAGTACCTACGAGCAGTACTTC,CASSLGDSTYEQYF
once,TRBD2,TRBJ2-3,TRBV7-3,TGTGCCAGCAGCCCCTCGGGACTAGCGGGGGCAAAGTATAGCACAGATACGCAGTATTTT,CASSPSGLAGAKYSTDTQYF
-,-,TRBJ1-1,TRBV12-3/TRBV12-4,TGTGCCAGCACCCTAAAGCAAAACACTGAAGCTTTCTTT,CASTLKQNTEAFF
-,TRBD1,TRBJ1-5,TRBV4-2,TGTGCCAGCAGCCAAGATATAGGGGGCGGAAATCAGCCCCAGCATTTT,CASSQDIGGGNQPQHF
-,TRBD2,TRBJ2-5,TRBV7-7,TGTGCTAGCAGCTTAGGGGTTAGCGGGGATGGAGAGACCCAGTACTTC,CASSLGVSGDGETQYF
-,-,TRBJ2-1,TRBV7-3,TGTGCCAGCAGCTTATCTGGAAATGCGGCCAATGAGCAGTTCTTC,CASSLSGNAANEQFF
-,-,TRBJ1-5,TRBV2,TGTGCCAGCAGTTCTACAGGGTGGCCCGGTTATAGCAATCAGCCCCAGCATTTT,CASSSTGWPGYSNQPQHF
-,TRBD1,TRBJ1-1,TRBV7-3,TGTGCCAGCAGCTCCGGGACAGGACACACTGAAGCTTTCTTT,CASSSGTGHTEAFF
-,-,TRBJ1-2,TRBV29-1,TGCAGCGTCCGGACATACCCCAATTCCAACTATGGCTACACCTTC,CSVRTYPNSNYGYTF
-,-,TRBJ1-1,TRBV5-1,TGCGCCAGCAGCTTGGCCCCCCCGGGCACTGAAGCTTTCTTT,CASSLAPPGTEAFF
-,-,TRBJ1-1,TRBV12-3/TRBV12-4,TGTGCCAGCAGTCGACAGAGCCTCAGGTTCTTT,CASSRQSLRFF
-,TRBD1,TRBJ1-5,TRBV3-1/TRBV3-2,TGTGCCAGCAGCCAAGCACGACAGGGGCCACAGCCCCAGCATTTT,CASSQARQGPQPQHF
-,-,TRBJ1-4,TRBV6-1,TGTGCCAGCAGTGACCCTACAGGGCCTGATGAAAAACTGTTTTTT,CASSDPTGPDEKLFF
-,TRBD2,TRBJ2-7,TRBV5-1,TGCGCCAGCAGACCTAGCGGGGGGGGCTACGAGCAGTACTTC,CASRPSGGGYEQYF